One and the same sample provided the 26 T cell receptor beta chains below, sequenced in a study of identical twins. MiXCR was run by TCRdb on the 5' RACE reads, yielding one entry per CDR3 protein. The sample yields hundreds of thousands of distinct CDR3 sequences, roughly a tenth seen once. The sequenced sample consisted of memory (CD45RO+) T cells sorted from blood. The receptors were gathered from a woman younger than 30 in good health.

The sample holds many counts of this clonotype. V usage is TRBV3-1 and J usage is TRBJ2-7, with D perhaps matching TRBD1 (5 bases). Between the trimmed V and J ends, which lost 0 bases and 6 bases, there was a span of 15 bases. The CDR3 loop spans 15 amino acids. Germline assignment: CDR1 LGHDT and CDR2 YNNKEL (reference sequence). The CDR3 sequence: CASSQDSDRNGEQYF. The CDR3, as DNA: TGTGCCAGCAGCCAAGATAGTGACAGAAACGGCGAGCAGTACTTC.

This clonotype was seen at least ten times. This chain uses TRBV5-1 with TRBJ1-1; 7 bases align to TRBD1. The CDR3 contains 14 residues. Germline V lookup: CDR1 SGHRS, CDR2 YFSETQ. The V and J ends lost 3 bases and 2 bases, in that order; junction bases with no gene match: 4. The CDR3 DNA sequence: TGCGCCAGCAGCTCAGGACAGGCCAACACTGAAGCTTTCTTT. It is translated as CASSSGQANTEAFF.

This chain joins TRBV3-1 and TRBJ2-3, with 8 positions matching TRBD1. The germline V gene has CDR1 LGHDT and CDR2 YNNKEL (reference sequence). This CDR3 is built from 15 residues. V lost 4 bases and J lost 6; bases outside the gene matches: 9. For the CDR3, the DNA is TGTGCCAGCAGCCCCCTGACAGGGGTTGCGGATACGCAGTATTTT. As protein: CASSPLTGVADTQYF.

A note on this clonotype: This sequence may be a read error, since a much larger clone differs from it by one base. The chain links TRBV7-2 to TRBJ2-7; maybe TRBD1 (5 bases). The germline gives CDR1 SGHTA, CDR2 FQGNSA. The CDR3 totals 15 residues. The CDR3 protein is CACSQGAVDSYEQYF. In DNA form, the CDR3 reads TGTGCCTGCAGCCAAGGGGCAGTCGACTCCTACGAGCAGTACTTC.

As DNA, the CDR3 is TGTGCCAGCAGTCCTCTCATTGGTAACACCATATATTTT. Amino acid sequence: CASSPLIGNTIYF. V gene TRBV12-3 or TRBV12-4 combines with J gene TRBJ1-3; D remains ambiguous. Trimming removed 5 bases from V and 7 bases from J, with 12 bases in between. CDR3 length: 13 residues.

The J gene is TRBJ2-1, the V gene TRBV20-1, with TRBD2 matching 13 bases. Germline CDR1 and CDR2: DFQATT and SNEGSKA (reference sequence). The CDR3 runs to 15 residues. The V gene end was trimmed by 6 bases and the J gene end by 8 bases; junction bases not matched to a gene: 10. The CDR3 loop is CSALPGTSGKDEQFF. CDR3 bases: TGCAGTGCGCTCCCCGGGACTAGCGGGAAGGATGAGCAGTTCTTC.

This chain connects TRBV19 to TRBJ2-3, with a tentative D call TRBD2 (6 bases). Per the germline V gene, CDR1 is LNHDA and CDR2 is SQIVND (reference sequence). V lost 5 bases, J lost 6 bases, and 18 bases lay in between. CDR3 size: 15 residues. The CDR3 is CASSLGLLPSDTQYF. In nucleotides, the CDR3 is TGTGCCAGTAGTTTGGGACTCCTTCCCTCGGATACGCAGTATTTT.

This clonotype occurred a few times. The rearrangement links TRBV6-5 to TRBJ2-7; 7 bases align to TRBD2. The CDR3 spans 15 residues. The V gene end was trimmed by 2 bases and the J gene end by 2 bases; junction bases not matched to a gene: 6. Germline CDR1 reads MNHEY; CDR2 reads SVGAGI. Here the CDR3 reads CASSYIQRGTYEQYF. The CDR3, as DNA: TGTGCCAGCAGTTACATCCAGCGGGGCACCTACGAGCAGTACTTC.

The table lists this clonotype with a few counts. The chain combines TRBV5-6 with TRBJ2-3; TRBD1 is a possible D gene (5 bases). Trimming removed 2 bases at V and 0 bases at J, with 10 bases between. The CDR3 extends over 15 amino acids. Germline V gene sequence: CDR1 SGHDT, CDR2 YYEEEE. The CDR3 sequence: CASSLDSASTDTQYF. The CDR3 nucleotides read TGTGCCAGCAGCTTAGACAGCGCTAGCACAGATACGCAGTATTTT. Together with reference TRBV5-6 and TRBJ2-3, the CDR3 gives the full variable domain: DAGVTQSPTHLIKTRGQQVTLRCSPKSGHDTVSWYQQALGQGPQFIFQYYEEEERQRGNFPDRFSGHQFPNYSSELNVNALLLGDSALYLCASSLDSASTDTQYFGPGTRLTVL.

This clonotype was seen ten or more times. The rearrangement uses TRBV7-2 and TRBJ1-1; D is perhaps TRBD1 (6 bases). The CDR3 has 14 amino acids. V shed 5 bases and J shed 7 bases, with 17 bases lying between them. The V gene's germline CDR1 is SGHTA and CDR2 FQGNSA. CDR3 DNA: TGTGCCAGCAGCCGAGTCGGACAGCCTATTGAAGCTTTCTTT. This encodes CASSRVGQPIEAFF.

This clonotype was seen a handful of times. The J gene is TRBJ2-6, the V gene TRBV20-1; D gene uncertain. Germline loops: CDR1 DFQATT, CDR2 SNEGSKA (reference sequence). This CDR3 comprises 15 residues. V gave up 3 bases and J gave up 4 bases, with 13 bases separating them. The CDR3 DNA follows: TGCAGTGCTAGCGAGAAACTTGCCGGGGCCAACGTCCTGACTTTC. Encoded protein: CSASEKLAGANVLTF.

This rearrangement joins TRBV7-2 to TRBJ2-5; D is possibly TRBD1 (6 bases). CDR1 is SGHTA and CDR2 is FQGNSA in the germline V gene. The CDR3 loop spans 15 amino acids. The V and J ends lost 1 base and 4 bases respectively, with 13 bases between them. Written as DNA, the CDR3 is TGTGCCAGCAGCTTAGGTAACTTGGACAGAGAGACCCAGTACTTC. Translating it yields CASSLGNLDRETQYF.

The chain uses TRBV10-1 and TRBJ2-3; D is undetermined. This CDR3 is 14 amino acids long. Trimming shortened V by 0 bases and J by 4 bases, and 8 bases separated the two germline ends. Germline V gene lookup returns CDR1 WNHNN and CDR2 SYGVQD (reference sequence). CDR3 protein: CASSESVGSDTQYF. The CDR3 DNA sequence: TGCGCCAGCAGTGAGTCAGTAGGTTCAGATACGCAGTATTTT.

The chain recombines TRBV7-9 with TRBJ1-2, with a tentative D call TRBD1 (5 bases). The CDR3 runs 11 residues. Germline CDR1 is SEHNR and CDR2 is FQNEAQ (reference sequence). Trimming removed 5 bases at V and 10 bases at J, with 11 bases between. The CDR3: CASSPDRTYTF. CDR3 in DNA: TGTGCCAGCAGCCCAGACAGAACCTACACCTTC.

This clonotype was observed a few times. V is TRBV2 and J is TRBJ2-1; tentatively, D is TRBD2 (6 bases). The CDR3 length is 15 residues. Germline CDR1 is SNHLY and CDR2 is FYNNEI. V lost 11 bases and J lost 7, with 24 bases in between. The CDR3 DNA reads as TGTGCCTATAGCGGTAACGCTATTGAGGCAAATGAGCAGTTCTTC. This codes for CAYSGNAIEANEQFF. The complete variable domain, with remaining parts taken from reference TRBV2 and TRBJ2-1, reads EPEVTQTPSHQVTQMGQEVILRCVPISNHLYFYWYRQILGQKVEFLVSFYNNEISEKSEIFDDQFSVERPDGSNFTLKIRSTKLEDSAMYFCAYSGNAIEANEQFFGPGTRLTVL.

This clonotype was recorded at least ten times. This chain connects TRBV5-6 to TRBJ2-5; 7 nucleotides agree with TRBD1. V was clipped by 3 bases and J by 3 bases; unmatched bases: 17. There are 18 residues in the CDR3. Germline assignment: CDR1 SGHDT and CDR2 YYEEEE. DNA of the CDR3: TGTGCCAGCAGCTACCTCGTGCCTAGAGGACAGGTTAAAGAGACCCAGTACTTC. Translation gives CASSYLVPRGQVKETQYF. The whole variable domain, remainder taken from reference TRBV5-6 and TRBJ2-5, is DAGVTQSPTHLIKTRGQQVTLRCSPKSGHDTVSWYQQALGQGPQFIFQYYEEEERQRGNFPDRFSGHQFPNYSSELNVNALLLGDSALYLCASSYLVPRGQVKETQYFGPGTRLLVL.

The chain recombines TRBV7-9 with TRBJ1-4; D gene ambiguous. The V gene lost 0 bases and the J gene lost 4 bases, with 9 bases spanning the gap. Germline V gene data show CDR1 as SEHNR and CDR2 as FQNEAQ (reference sequence). This CDR3 comprises 15 residues. As DNA, the CDR3 is TGTGCCAGCAGCTTAGCAAGGGCTCATAATGAAAAACTGTTTTTT. Amino acid sequence: CASSLARAHNEKLFF.

This clonotype was observed a few times. The chain recombines TRBV20-1 with TRBJ2-3, with unresolved D. The CDR3 consists of 9 residues. CDR1 and CDR2 (germline): DFQATT, SNEGSKA (reference sequence). V gave up 6 bases and J gave up 2 bases, with 0 bases separating them. CDR3 DNA: TGCAGTGCCACAGATACGCAGTATTTT. It yields the protein CSATDTQYF.

This clonotype has only a few counts. V is TRBV28 and J is TRBJ2-3, with 9 bases matching TRBD1. J lost 4 bases, V lost 6 bases, and 5 bases had no gene match. The CDR3 extends over 14 amino acids. Germline V CDR1 and CDR2: MDHEN, SYDVKM. CDR3 region: CASRTGGRADTQYF. DNA for the CDR3: TGTGCCAGCAGGACAGGGGGGAGGGCAGATACGCAGTATTTT.

V and J are TRBV24-1 and TRBJ2-5; 8 positions agree with TRBD1. V lost 6 bases and J lost 5; bases outside the gene matches: 4. CDR1 and CDR2 from the germline V gene are KGHDR and SFDVKD. CDR3 length equals 13 residues. The CDR3 is CATSQGARETQYF. The CDR3 region has the DNA TGTGCCACCAGTCAGGGGGCGCGGGAGACCCAGTACTTC.

This clonotype was detected many times. This chain uses TRBV5-1 with TRBJ2-1, with 7 bases matching TRBD1. The CDR3 spans 16 residues. V shed 6 bases and J 2 bases; nucleotides not matched to a gene: 11. Germline CDR1 is SGHRS and CDR2 is YFSETQ. In nucleotides, the CDR3 is TGCGCCAGCATGGCCCCAACAGGGGTCCCCTACAATGAGCAGTTCTTC. Translation: CASMAPTGVPYNEQFF. The whole variable domain, filled in from reference TRBV5-1 and TRBJ2-1, reads KAGVTQTPRYLIKTRGQQVTLSCSPISGHRSVSWYQQTPGQGLQFLFEYFSETQRNKGNFPGRFSGRQFSNSRSEMNVSTLELGDSALYLCASMAPTGVPYNEQFFGPGTRLTVL.

This clonotype has a count of ten or more. As DNA, the CDR3 is TGTGCCAGCAGCCTACGTCTCGGGATCGAAACAGATACGCAGTATTTT. Translated, it gives CASSLRLGIETDTQYF. The chain recombines TRBV3-1 with TRBJ2-3; D may be TRBD2 (5 bases). Trimming cost V 4 bases and J 3 bases, with 17 bases left between them. Germline values: CDR1 LGHDT, CDR2 YNNKEL (reference sequence). The CDR3 spans 16 residues.

The J gene is TRBJ1-6, the V gene TRBV4-2; 11 bases align to TRBD1. This CDR3 is 15 amino acids long. Germline V gives CDR1 LGHNA, CDR2 YNFKEQ. J gave up 8 bases and V 6 bases, and 6 bases lay outside the gene matches. The CDR3 sequence is CASSPRTGGDSPLHF. The CDR3 DNA follows: TGTGCCAGCAGTCCCCGGACAGGGGGCGATTCACCCCTCCACTTT.

This clonotype was observed a handful of times. This chain links TRBV5-1 with TRBJ2-3, with D perhaps TRBD2 (6 bases). Germline-derived CDR1 and CDR2 are SGHRS and YFSETQ. V shed 4 bases and J shed 4 bases, with 13 bases lying between them. CDR3 length equals 14 residues. CDR3 nucleotides: TGCGCCAGCAGCCCTGTCCCTAGCGCAGATACGCAGTATTTT. This translates into CASSPVPSADTQYF.

This clonotype was detected many times. The V call is TRBV10-3, the J call TRBJ1-1; 7 bases are shared with TRBD1. Germline CDR1 is ENHRY and CDR2 is SYGVKD. The CDR3 sequence is 13 residues long. V shed 6 bases and J 3 bases; nucleotides not matched to a gene: 4. CDR3 loop: CAIRIDRDTEAFF. The CDR3, as DNA: TGTGCCATCAGGATTGACAGGGACACTGAAGCTTTCTTT.

The chain employs TRBV20-1 and TRBJ2-7; D is unclear. This CDR3 has 12 residues. Germline CDR1 is DFQATT and CDR2 is SNEGSKA (reference sequence). V lost 0 bases, J lost 12 bases, and 15 bases lay in between. The CDR3 protein is CSARDPGRVPYF. The CDR3, as DNA: TGCAGTGCTAGAGACCCAGGACGGGTCCCGTACTTC.